This T cell receptor (beta chain) is drawn from a study of blood T cell repertoires in COVID-19. Study-level information: From the United States, Italy and Spain came samples of acute and convalescent COVID-19. The analysed material was cDNA or gDNA that came from T cells, B-cell-depleted T cells, or PBMCs.

The CDR3 covers 15 residues. Study processing details: Amplified reference gene primers provided the basis for estimating nucleated cell counts. The data were produced by immunoSEQ multiplex PCR, yet TCRdb's version contains in-frame clones alone and is incomplete. V, J and clone size are those of that table, while D and trimming were read from the DNA. The sample carries 85,000 to 95,000 clones, more than 75% recorded once. The sequence derives from a human donor in a cohort sampled during active COVID-19. Sequencing used peripheral blood. J is TRBJ2-4 and V is TRBV21-1; the table's D call TRBD2 went unverified against the DNA. TRBV21-1 is reported as a pseudogene. DNA for the CDR3: TGTGCCAGCAGCAAAACTAGCGGGGGAAAAAACATTCAGTACTTC. Residues: CASSKTSGGKNIQYF.